This T cell receptor beta chain was identified during a study of early T cells in non-severe SARS-CoV-2 infection. Overall study: It was bulk RNA from unsorted whole blood that was sequenced, and the chains were unpaired. Study results and caveats: Private and CD4 specificities were missed by VDJdb matching, which favored anti-spike CD8 responses.

Individual cDNA molecules were tagged with unique molecular identifiers, the study reported. TCRdb re-called the 5' RACE reads with MiXCR, one entry per CDR3 protein. The sample contains roughly 66,000 distinct CDR3 sequences, approximately 9.1% of which appear only once. Note on this clonotype: What it binds is unknown.

The receptor's source is an adult who was a healthcare worker with PCR-confirmed SARS-CoV-2 infection or an uninfected control (not recorded which). Source material: whole blood.

This CDR3 is CASSLLPRRTRSQETQYF. The CDR3 bases are TGTGCCAGCAGTTTACTTCCGAGAAGGACTAGATCCCAAGAGACCCAGTACTTC. The rearrangement joins TRBV28 to TRBJ2-5, with 7 bases lining up with TRBD2. Germline-derived CDR1 and CDR2 are MDHEN and SYDVKM. CDR3 length: 18 residues. After removal of 2 bases from V and 1 base from J, the junction contained 13 bases not matched to a gene.